A single sample gave rise to the 6 T cell receptor beta chains below, sequenced in a study of T-cell reconstitution after alpha-beta-depleted transplantation in children. TCRbeta library preparation incorporated unique molecular identifiers. TCRdb itself ran the PCR reads through MiXCR, one entry per CDR3 protein. The sample lists 250,000 to 300,000 distinct CDR3 sequences, around 10% occurring once. Material: PBMCs, obtained before TCRalphabeta/CD19-depleted stem cell transplant. Source of these receptors: a boy under two years old with acute myeloid leukemia, due to receive a stem cell transplant.

This clonotype was observed a handful of times. V gene TRBV12-3 or TRBV12-4 combines with J gene TRBJ2-3; 10 bases agree with TRBD1. The J segment lost 4 bases and the V segment lost 3 bases, leaving 4 bases of the junction unmatched. The CDR3 has 15 residues. CDR3: CASSFRTGGADTQYF. The CDR3 DNA reads TGTGCCAGCAGTTTTCGGACAGGGGGAGCAGATACGCAGTATTTT.

This clonotype was counted ten times or more. The chain joins TRBV2 to TRBJ1-2; no clear D gene. CDR1 and CDR2 (germline): SNHLY, FYNNEI. V lost 8 bases to trimming and J lost 4 bases, with 14 bases between them. The CDR3 contains 13 residues. CDR3 sequence reads: CASGLQVTYGYTF. In DNA, the CDR3 is TGTGCCAGCGGTTTGCAGGTTACCTATGGCTACACCTTC.

In its sample, this clonotype was seen a few times. CDR3 bases: TGTGCCAGCAGCGCGGTCTATGAGCAGTTCTTC. Its protein is CASSAVYEQFF. This chain uses TRBV7-2 with TRBJ2-1; D is unclear. Germline V gene lookup returns CDR1 SGHTA and CDR2 FQGNSA. V lost 5 bases and J 8 bases, leaving 7 bases between the germline ends. The CDR3 runs to 11 residues.

CDR3 in DNA: TGCAGTGCTAGCACTCGGGACAGGGGCGGGAGTGAGCAGTACTTC. Its translation: CSASTRDRGGSEQYF. The chain has TRBV20-1 and TRBJ2-7, with 10 bases lining up with TRBD1. Germline assignment: CDR1 DFQATT and CDR2 SNEGSKA (reference sequence). Trimming removed 3 bases from V and 7 bases from J; junction bases left unmatched: 12. This CDR3 comprises 15 residues.

This clonotype was seen many times. The rearrangement links TRBV24-1 to TRBJ2-1; 10 positions match TRBD1. This CDR3 is 15 amino acids long. The J segment lost 9 bases and the V segment lost 3 bases, leaving 7 bases of the junction unmatched. CDR1 is KGHDR and CDR2 is SFDVKD in the germline V gene. The CDR3 spells CATSDPRQGAAEQFF. DNA of the CDR3: TGTGCCACCAGTGATCCCCGACAGGGGGCGGCTGAGCAGTTCTTC.

This clonotype was counted a few times. The chain has TRBV5-1 and TRBJ2-1, with unresolved D. This CDR3 is 13 amino acids long. Trimming stripped 1 base from V and 4 bases from J, with 6 bases between. Germline V CDR1 and CDR2: SGHRS, YFSETQ. CDR3 sequence reads: CASSLWQYNEQFF. The CDR3 DNA sequence: TGCGCCAGCAGCTTGTGGCAATACAATGAGCAGTTCTTC.